This T cell receptor (beta chain) was sequenced in a study of memory CD4+ T cells and cytomegalovirus serostatus. About the study: Donors were healthy Belgian adults, some 10 CMV seropositive and approximately 25 seronegative.

Broader study findings: Of more than 150 reported CMV TCRbeta sequences, under 70 were found in memory CD4+ repertoires. CMV serostatus prediction reached median AUC 0.95, or 0.91 with US-trained model.

As to this clone: The target antigen is unknown.

The sort gate was single viable CD3+CD4+CD8-CD45RO+ cells for memory CD4+ T cells. After thawing, CD4+ T cells were positively selected. Clones were read by immunoSEQ multiplex PCR, and TCRdb kept only the in-frame ones, dropping some. Of tens of thousands of clones listed, about 70% are singletons. The germline gives CDR1 SGHVS, CDR2 FQNEAQ. Trimming removed 4 bases from V and 6 bases from J; junction bases left unmatched: 6. CDR3 size: 14 residues. Input material: memory CD4+ T cells from blood. The TCR was taken from an adult in good health and CMV-seropositive. V gene TRBV7-8 combines with J gene TRBJ2-7; 10 nucleotides match TRBD2. CDR3 loop: CASSSSGRGGEQYF. CDR3 bases: TGTGCCAGCAGCTCGAGCGGGAGGGGAGGCGAGCAGTACTTC.